This paragraph covers one T cell receptor beta chain sequence. Antigen: not known. Indicated treatment: oral pan-JAK inhibitor, 5-10 mg twice daily. Samples from alopecia areata patients were lesional scalp punch biopsies and peripheral blood. This entry is derived from a study of CD8+ T cells in alopecia areata. Study at large: The protocol delivered tofacitinib for 6 to 18 months, then withdrew it for 6 months. Severity scoring for treated patients was based on the percentage of affected scalp area. Study results and limitations: Amid tofacitinib therapy, many expanded lesional clones stayed present in scalp and blood.

Reverse transcribed after extraction, RNA yielded cDNA as the sequencing template. Profiled with immunoSEQ multiplex PCR; TCRdb holds only in-frame clones, not every one. Of about 97,000 clones listed, approximately 63% are singletons. This specimen was CD8+ T cells sorted from blood, taken at approximately week 60, from a patient treated with tofacitinib. This TCR was sampled from a human donor with alopecia areata.

CDR3 DNA: TGTGCCAGCAGTTTTAGGTCGGGGAACACTGAAGCTTTCTTT. Translation: CASSFRSGNTEAFF. The chain recombines TRBV27 with TRBJ1-1; no clear D. Trimming pared 3 bases from V and 1 base from J, leaving 9 bases between. The germline CDR1 and CDR2 sequences are MNHEY and SMNVEV (reference sequence). This CDR3 comprises 14 residues.